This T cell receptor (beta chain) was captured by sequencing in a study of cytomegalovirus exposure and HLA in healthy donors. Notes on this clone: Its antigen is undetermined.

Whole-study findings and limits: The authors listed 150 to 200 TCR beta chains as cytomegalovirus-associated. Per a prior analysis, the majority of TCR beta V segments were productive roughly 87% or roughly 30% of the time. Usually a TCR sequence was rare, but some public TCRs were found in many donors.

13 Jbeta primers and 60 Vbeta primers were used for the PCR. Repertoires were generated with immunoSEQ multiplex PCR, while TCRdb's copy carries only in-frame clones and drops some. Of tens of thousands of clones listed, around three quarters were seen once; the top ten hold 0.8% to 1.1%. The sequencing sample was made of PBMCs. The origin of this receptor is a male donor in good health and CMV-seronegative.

The CDR3 bases are TGTGCCAGCAGTTTCTTTCCGGGAAAGACCTACGAGCAGTACTTC. Translating it yields CASSFFPGKTYEQYF. The gene calls are TRBV27 and TRBJ2-7, with D tentatively TRBD2 (5 bases). V was cut by 3 bases and J by 2 bases, with 14 bases left in between. The CDR3 runs to 15 residues. CDR1 and CDR2 (germline): MNHEY, SMNVEV (reference sequence).